This record concerns one T cell receptor (beta chain) sequence. Its target is not known. The CDR3 runs 14 residues. Germline V CDR1 and CDR2: GTSNPN, SVGIG (reference sequence). The V end was cut by 2 bases, the J end by 4 bases, with 15 bases between. All of the isolated RNA was reverse transcribed, so expressed TCRB transcripts were sequenced. Measured with immunoSEQ multiplex PCR; TCRdb has only the in-frame clones, and not every one. This table has about 350,000 clones, 15% to 20% appearing once. These data originate in a study of beta chain features in type 1 diabetes. Study context: Healthy donors resembled patients in age, gender and cell yields.

General study points: Shorter templates might be favored by PCR, and equally so in patients and in controls.

The chain couples TRBV30 to TRBJ2-7; the D gene is possibly TRBD1 (5 bases). The receptor comes from a woman aged 18-35 years in good health. The material sequenced was naive CD4+ T cells from blood. The CDR3 here is CAWSIRTFPYEQYF. Written as DNA, the CDR3 is TGTGCCTGGAGTATCAGGACATTTCCTTACGAGCAGTACTTC.